There are a few counts of the clone carrying this TCR beta chain. The antigen remains unidentified. The sample belongs to a study of regulatory T cells in long-lasting Graves disease. The study's findings and limits: Relative to newly diagnosed Graves' patients, persistent ones had lower TCR diversity. In persistent patients, shared public clonotypes (about 2,800) outnumbered those in new patients (approximately 880).

This sample's time point: persistent/refractory GD, antithyroid drugs over 5 years with positive TRAb. Scientists built the TCR library using RNA that was extracted from PBMCs. EDTA tubes collected 7.5 to 9.5 milliliters of peripheral blood. Library construction for TCR beta used iRepertoire HTBI primers and Arm-PCR of CDR3 regions. TCRdb itself ran the multiplex PCR reads through MiXCR, one entry per CDR3 protein. The table lists a few hundred thousand distinct CDR3 sequences, around 20% of them singletons, with roughly a quarter in the top ten. This CDR3 has 16 amino acids. In germline, CDR1 is MNHNS, CDR2 SASEGT. Trimming took 4 bases from V and 2 from J, leaving 15 bases between them.

The chain recombines TRBV6-1 with TRBJ1-5; maybe TRBD1 (6 bases). This sequence was found in a female donor with Graves disease. The source material was peripheral blood mononuclear cells (PBMCs), sampled when the disease was refractory, from a patient treated with antithyroid drugs. The CDR3 DNA is TGTGCCAGCAGTGGGGGGACAACCGCCGGCAATCAGCCCCAGCATTTT. Its protein product is CASSGGTTAGNQPQHF.